The 3 T cell receptor beta chains below all came from one sample that was sequenced in a study of Ad26.COV2.S vaccination and SARS-CoV-2 variants. The method was immunoSEQ multiplex PCR; TCRdb's version includes in-frame clones alone and lacks a portion of them. The sample includes roughly 350,000 clones, around 90% of them seen just once. The treatment is: 15 to 20 received Ad26.COV2.S at low or high dose, single or two shots; about 5 received placebo; per-sample allocation not given. The study sampled participants on day 63 after the first vaccine or placebo injection. This specimen consisted of peripheral blood, obtained in a trial of Ad26.COV2.S vaccine versus placebo. The receptor set was obtained from a person between 18 and 60 years old who received the Ad26.COV2.S COVID-19 vaccine or a placebo.

This CDR3 is CASSSYRGQPQHF. Here the CDR3 DNA reads TGTGCCAGCAGCTCGTACAGGGGACAGCCCCAGCATTTT. The genes are TRBV7-2 and TRBJ1-5; 7 nucleotides agree with TRBD1. After removal of 4 bases from V and 7 bases from J, the junction contained 4 bases not matched to a gene. From germline, CDR1 is SGHTA and CDR2 FQGNSA. The CDR3 spans 13 residues. The full variable domain, in which reference TRBV7-2 and TRBJ1-5 provide the parts outside the CDR3, is GAGVSQSPSNKVTEKGKDVELRCDPISGHTALYWYRQSLGQGLEFLIYFQGNSAPDKSGLPSDRFSAERTGGSVSTLTIQRTQQEDSAVYLCASSSYRGQPQHFGDGTRLSIL.

A single count supports this clone. This sequence joins TRBV12-5 and TRBJ2-7; D not certain. The CDR3 contains 16 residues. CDR1 is LGHNT and CDR2 is FRNRAP in the germline V gene. V was clipped by 0 bases and J by 0 bases, with 12 bases between them. Here the CDR3 DNA reads TGTGCTAGTGGTTTGGTACGATCCAGAAACTCCTACGAGCAGTACTTC. Amino acids: CASGLVRSRNSYEQYF.

This chain uses TRBV3-1 (or the pseudogene TRBV3-2) with TRBJ1-1; D not certain. V was pared by 0 bases and J by 7 bases, with 6 bases between. CDR3 length: 12 residues. In germline, CDR1 is LGHDT, CDR2 YNNKEL (reference sequence). The CDR3 reads CASSQEGFEAFF. CDR3 bases: TGTGCCAGCAGCCAAGAAGGTTTTGAAGCTTTCTTT.